A selection of T cell receptor beta chains follows, all from one sample in a study of shared clonotypes between healthy human individuals. Using immunoSEQ multiplex PCR, the repertoire was profiled, and TCRdb retains in-frame clones only, with some absent. Counted here are over a million clones, around 97% occurring once; the ten biggest clones make up about 1%. The sample comprised naive CD4+ T cells sorted from blood. These receptors were collected from a man aged 30 to 39 in good health. Both conserved end residues are trimmed from each CDR3.

j_call v_call cdr3_aa
TRBJ2-7 TRBV5-4 ASSRRTQYEQY
TRBJ1-2 TRBV5-1 ASSKGETYGYT
TRBJ2-3 TRBV7-9 ASSLEGILTDTQY
TRBJ2-7 TRBV6-5 ASSWGLTPSSYEQY
TRBJ2-5 TRBV11-2 ASSLGLQETQY
TRBJ2-2 TRBV15 ATSKGQDLF
TRBJ2-3 TRBV6-4 ASSSDYSDTQY
TRBJ2-1 TRBV11-2 ASSLPGRTRGEQF
TRBJ1-5 TRBV7-9 ASSPTEFNQPQH
TRBJ1-3 TRBV30 AWSPLLSSGNTIY
TRBJ2-3 TRBV7-8 ASSLYRRGWGLTDTQY
TRBJ2-5 TRBV7-2 ASSPPGVQETQY
TRBJ2-5 TRBV5-6 ASSQSNQETQY
TRBJ1-5 TRBV28 ASAVSPGLQPQH
TRBJ1-2 TRBV16 ASSQDTGVDYGYT
TRBJ2-3 TRBV18 ASSPDRGRADTQY
TRBJ1-3 TRBV30 AWSVMGSGNTIY
TRBJ1-2 TRBV28 ASQGRGYT